This T cell receptor beta chain was captured in a study of spatial heterogeneity in lung cancer. Study-wide findings and caveats: Resection saw ubiquitous expanded tumor TCRs appear in blood more than follow-up did.

In the case of this clonotype: Its matching antigen is unknown.

TCRdb processed the 5' RACE reads anew with MiXCR; each CDR3 protein has one entry. The data contain 30,000 or so distinct CDR3 sequences, around 8% of them singletons. J gave up 6 bases and V 5 bases, and 12 bases lay outside the gene matches. The germline V gene has CDR1 SGHTA and CDR2 FQGNSA. This CDR3 contains 17 residues. The sample's time point: sample taken at primary tumor resection. The input material, whole RNA from tumor, nontumor lung or frozen PBMC, was sequenced unsorted. This sequence was found in a female donor with early-stage non-small cell lung cancer. The sample in question was PBMCs, obtained at surgery. J is TRBJ2-3 and V is TRBV7-2; 12 nucleotides line up with TRBD2. The CDR3 coding sequence is TGTGCCAGCAGCCGCCAACTAGCGGGAGGTCCTAGTGATACGCAGTATTTT. This translates into CASSRQLAGGPSDTQYF.